This TCR beta chain was recovered during a study of shared clonotypes between healthy human individuals. The data were produced by immunoSEQ multiplex PCR, yet TCRdb's version contains in-frame clones alone and is incomplete. Among 700,000 or so clones listed, roughly 78% were seen once. The CDR3 runs to 16 residues. Germline CDR1 is LGHNA and CDR2 is YNFKEQ. After removal of 2 bases from V and 4 bases from J, the junction contained 3 bases not matched to a gene. Donors included only healthy HIV-negative adults lacking recent acute infections or vaccinations. Every one of the donors was a Caucasian adult that lived in Nashville, Tennessee.

The sequencing sample was made of memory CD4+ T cells sorted from blood. The subset here: CD45RA-negative fraction. The chain has TRBV4-2 and TRBJ2-2; 11 bases are shared with TRBD2. This TCR was sampled from a woman in her 30s in good health. DNA for the CDR3: TGTGCCAGCAGCCAAACTAGCGGGAGATCCACCGGGGAGCTGTTTTTT. Translation: CASSQTSGRSTGELFF.